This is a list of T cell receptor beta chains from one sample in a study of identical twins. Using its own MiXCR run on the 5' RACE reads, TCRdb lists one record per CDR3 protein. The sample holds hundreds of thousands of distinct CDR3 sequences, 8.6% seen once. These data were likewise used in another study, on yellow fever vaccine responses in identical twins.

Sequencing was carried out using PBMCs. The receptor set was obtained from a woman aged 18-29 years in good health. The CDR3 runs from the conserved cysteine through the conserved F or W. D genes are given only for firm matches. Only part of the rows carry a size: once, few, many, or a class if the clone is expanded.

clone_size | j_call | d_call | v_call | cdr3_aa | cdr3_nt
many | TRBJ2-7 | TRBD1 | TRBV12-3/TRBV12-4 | CASSLLVGQGNDEQYF | TGTGCCAGCAGCTTACTCGTAGGACAGGGGAACGACGAGCAGTACTTC
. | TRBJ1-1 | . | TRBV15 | CATATEANTEAFF | TGTGCCACCGCGACAGAAGCGAACACTGAAGCTTTCTTT
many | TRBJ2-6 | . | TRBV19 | CASSLVSSGANVLTF | TGTGCCAGTAGTTTGGTGTCCTCTGGGGCCAACGTCCTGACTTTC
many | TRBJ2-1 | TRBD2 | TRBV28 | CASSYQREGGNEQFF | TGTGCCAGCAGTTACCAGCGGGAGGGGGGTAATGAGCAGTTCTTC
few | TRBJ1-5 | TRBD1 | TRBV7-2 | CASSLARQGYSNQPQHF | TGTGCCAGCAGCTTAGCCCGACAGGGATATAGCAATCAGCCCCAGCATTTT
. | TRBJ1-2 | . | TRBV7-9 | CAWGRWDYGYTF | TGTGCCTGGGGCAGATGGGACTATGGCTACACCTTC
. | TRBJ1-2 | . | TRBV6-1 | CASSEPGGGYTF | TGTGCCAGCAGTGAACCTGGAGGTGGCTACACCTTC
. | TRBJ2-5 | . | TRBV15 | CATSRAGKETQYF | TGTGCCACCAGCAGAGCCGGGAAAGAGACCCAGTACTTC
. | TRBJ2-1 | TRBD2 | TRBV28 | CASSSPYGLLAEDSYNEQFF | TGTGCCAGCAGTTCCCCTTACGGGCTACTAGCGGAGGACTCCTACAATGAGCAGTTCTTC
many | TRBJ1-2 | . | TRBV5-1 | CASSLAASYGYTF | TGCGCCAGCAGCTTGGCGGCGAGTTATGGCTACACCTTC
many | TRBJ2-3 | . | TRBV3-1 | CASSPRGAGDTQYF | TGTGCCAGCAGCCCTCGAGGAGCAGGGGATACGCAGTATTTT
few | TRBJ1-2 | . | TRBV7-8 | CASSRVQGAGYGYTF | TGTGCCAGCAGCCGAGTTCAGGGCGCCGGCTATGGCTACACCTTC
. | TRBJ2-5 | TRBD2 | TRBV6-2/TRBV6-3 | CASSYSGLIQETQYF | TGTGCCAGCAGTTACTCGGGACTAATACAAGAGACCCAGTACTTC
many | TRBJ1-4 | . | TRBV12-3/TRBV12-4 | CASSFTLPSGKLFF | TGTGCCAGCAGTTTTACTCTCCCGAGCGGAAAACTGTTTTTT
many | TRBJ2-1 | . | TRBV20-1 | CSAPPRLSSYNEQFF | TGCAGTGCTCCCCCTCGACTGAGCTCCTACAATGAGCAGTTCTTC
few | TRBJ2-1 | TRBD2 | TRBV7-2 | CASRSPREDRYNEQFF | TGTGCCAGCAGAAGCCCTCGGGAGGACCGCTACAATGAGCAGTTCTTC
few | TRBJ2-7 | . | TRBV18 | CASSSRMDAYEQYF | TGTGCCAGCTCGTCAAGAATGGACGCCTACGAGCAGTACTTC
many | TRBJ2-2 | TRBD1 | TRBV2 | CASTRDRSTGELFF | TGTGCCAGCACTAGGGACAGGAGCACCGGGGAGCTGTTTTTT
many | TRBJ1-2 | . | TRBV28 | CASRTGSSRYGYTF | TGTGCCAGCAGAACAGGGTCTTCTAGATATGGCTACACCTTC
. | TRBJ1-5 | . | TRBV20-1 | CSAQTDYSNQPQHF | TGCAGTGCCCAAACAGATTATAGCAATCAGCCCCAGCATTTT
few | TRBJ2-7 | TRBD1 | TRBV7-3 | CASSDGTGNEQYF | TGTGCCAGCAGCGACGGGACAGGGAACGAGCAGTACTTC
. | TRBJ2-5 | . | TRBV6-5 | CASSYILGVQETQYF | TGTGCCAGCAGTTATATCCTCGGGGTACAAGAGACCCAGTACTTC
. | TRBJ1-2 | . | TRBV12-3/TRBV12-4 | CASTSGVGYTF | TGTGCCAGCACTTCAGGGGTCGGCTACACCTTC
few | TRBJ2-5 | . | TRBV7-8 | CASSLDYLQETQYF | TGTGCCAGCAGCTTAGACTACCTCCAAGAGACCCAGTACTTC
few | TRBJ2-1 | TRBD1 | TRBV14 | CASSHRTGGVIGSYNEQFF | TGTGCCAGCAGTCATAGGACAGGGGGCGTTATCGGATCCTACAATGAGCAGTTCTTC
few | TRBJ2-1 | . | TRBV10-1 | CASSESRGEQFF | TGCGCCAGCAGTGAGTCGAGGGGTGAGCAGTTCTTC
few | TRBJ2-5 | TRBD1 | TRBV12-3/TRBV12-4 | CASSSRQGASWEETQYF | TGTGCCAGCAGTTCACGACAGGGGGCCAGCTGGGAAGAGACCCAGTACTTC
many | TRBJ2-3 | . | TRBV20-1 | CSVSGAGTDTQYF | TGCAGTGTCTCTGGGGCCGGCACAGATACGCAGTATTTT
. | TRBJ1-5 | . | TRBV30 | CAWSEETAVNQPQHF | TGTGCCTGGAGTGAGGAGACAGCCGTTAATCAGCCCCAGCATTTT
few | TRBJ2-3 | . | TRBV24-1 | CATSDLGGDTQYF | TGTGCCACCAGTGATTTAGGGGGAGATACGCAGTATTTT
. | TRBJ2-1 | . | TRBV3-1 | CASSQDMPSSYNEQFF | TGTGCCAGCAGCCAAGATATGCCTAGCTCCTACAATGAGCAGTTCTTC
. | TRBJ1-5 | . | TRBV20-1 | CSASPARGNQPQHF | TGCAGTGCTAGCCCTGCGCGGGGGAATCAGCCCCAGCATTTT
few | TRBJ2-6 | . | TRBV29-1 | CSVAGTFSGANVLTF | TGCAGCGTTGCCGGGACTTTCTCTGGGGCCAACGTCCTGACTTTC
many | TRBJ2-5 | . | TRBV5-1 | CASSLDGTETQYF | TGCGCCAGCAGCTTGGATGGTACAGAGACCCAGTACTTC
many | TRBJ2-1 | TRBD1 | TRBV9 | CASSVLPDRPSSYNEQFF | TGTGCCAGCAGCGTCTTACCGGACAGGCCCAGCTCCTACAATGAGCAGTTCTTC
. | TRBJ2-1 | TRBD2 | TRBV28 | CASSLFGRSGAGGNNEQFF | TGTGCCAGCAGTTTATTCGGCCGTAGCGGGGCCGGGGGGAACAATGAGCAGTTCTTC
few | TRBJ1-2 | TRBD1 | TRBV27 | CASSLTGGGRYTF | TGTGCCAGCAGTTTAACAGGGGGCGGCCGCTACACCTTC
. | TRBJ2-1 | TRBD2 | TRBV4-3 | CASSRSSGLAVYNEQFF | TGCGCCAGCAGCCGTTCCTCGGGCCTAGCGGTCTACAATGAGCAGTTCTTC
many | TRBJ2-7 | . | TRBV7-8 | CASSTIAGQYEQYF | TGTGCCAGCAGCACGATAGCGGGACAGTACGAGCAGTACTTC
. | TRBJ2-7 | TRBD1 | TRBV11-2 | CASSSKYRGDEQYF | TGTGCCAGCAGCTCCAAATACAGGGGGGACGAGCAGTACTTC
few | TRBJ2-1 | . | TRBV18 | CASSPPGPGTPNNEQFF | TGTGCCAGCTCACCCCCAGGACCCGGGACTCCAAACAATGAGCAGTTCTTC
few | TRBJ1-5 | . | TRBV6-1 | CASSEAGSSNQPQHF | TGTGCCAGCAGTGAAGCCGGCTCAAGCAATCAGCCCCAGCATTTT
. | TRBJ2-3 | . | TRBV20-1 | CSALGLTTDTQYF | TGCAGTGCTTTAGGACTCACCACAGATACGCAGTATTTT
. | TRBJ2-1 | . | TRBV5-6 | CASSLEGLDEQFF | TGTGCCAGCAGCTTGGAGGGCCTCGATGAGCAGTTCTTC
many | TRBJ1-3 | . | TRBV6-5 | CASSYAGDGNTIYF | TGTGCCAGCAGTTACGCAGGGGATGGAAACACCATATATTTT
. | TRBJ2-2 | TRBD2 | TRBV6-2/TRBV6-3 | CASSLPPRGGSGRKAGELFF | TGTGCCAGCAGTCTGCCGCCAAGAGGGGGTAGCGGGAGAAAGGCCGGGGAGCTGTTTTTT
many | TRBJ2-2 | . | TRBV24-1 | CATSRPRTGELFF | TGTGCCACCAGTCGGCCGAGGACCGGGGAGCTGTTTTTT
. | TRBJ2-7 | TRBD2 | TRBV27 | CASSSYLAGSSYEQYF | TGTGCCAGCAGTTCGTACCTAGCGGGGAGCTCCTACGAGCAGTACTTC
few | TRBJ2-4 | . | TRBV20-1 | CSANDRLAKNIQYF | TGCAGTGCTAACGACAGACTAGCCAAAAACATTCAGTACTTC
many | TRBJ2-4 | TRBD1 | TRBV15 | CATSRFPPGQVLTFAKNIQYF | TGTGCCACCAGCAGGTTCCCGCCGGGACAGGTGCTGACCTTTGCCAAAAACATTCAGTACTTC